This T cell receptor beta chain comes out of a study of shared clonotypes between healthy human individuals (dated by TCRdb to about 2020). Some background on the complete study: Three men and two women, aged 18 to 49 years, made up the cohort. Per donor, three plates each were used for CD4 naive and CD4 memory, two for CD8 naive, and one for CD8 memory. To estimate repertoire size and how much clonotype sharing occurs between individuals, the study deeply sequenced the blood TCR repertoires of several healthy adults. To increase sequencing depth and limit assay-specific biases, different laboratories used diverse techniques to prepare libraries and sequence TCR repertoires. Between about 0.9 and 8.9 billion PBMCs per donor were obtained by leukapheresis. General study outcomes and caveats: Compared with non-shared clonotypes, clonotypes shared by all four sorted-subset donors had higher generation probabilities. Because the study included only a small number of donors, the genetic and exposure-history diversity represented was limited. Incomplete sequencing was indicated by rarefaction of sorted-subset datasets, despite the large sequencing depth. Only blood was sampled, and tissue TCR repertoires likely differ from those in blood. Around 5.4% of naive CD4, roughly 3.5% of naive CD8, about 2.1% of memory CD4, and 0.35% to 0.4% of memory CD8 clonotypes were shared across four donors. Larger estimated clonotype richness was generally found for naive subsets than for memory subsets. Pairwise subsampling led to the expectation that sequencing depth would affect the degree of clonotype sharing among donors.

CD8 naive samples were CD45RO-negative cells positively selected for CCR7, giving a CD45RA+CCR7+ population that excluded TemRA cells. The donors were healthy, HIV-negative adults who had no recently reported acute infections or vaccinations. Every donor was a Caucasian adult residing in Nashville, Tennessee, USA. Blood was collected by leukapheresis, and PBMCs were isolated by Ficoll-Histopaque density gradient centrifugation and then cryopreserved in liquid nitrogen vapor phase. Purity and quantity of every magnetically sorted T cell population were checked by analytical flow cytometry. Genomic DNA was isolated from each sorted fraction and quantified by UV absorbance on a Nanodrop 2000c. This clone was detected only once. Its antigen is not yet known. No qualities accompany the bases; no much larger clone lies one base away. Using the deep immunoSEQ assay, multiplex PCR amplified TCR CDR3 regions from genomic DNA. Extracted genomic DNA from each cell subset was distributed evenly across all wells of several immunoSEQ 96-well plates, and each plate was treated as a replicate. For sorted subsets, around 200 ng genomic DNA, equal to 30,000 to 35,000 T cell genomes, was loaded into each replicate PCR. Purified libraries were quantified with a Qubit 3.0 fluorometer, sized on a Bioanalyzer 2100, and re-quantified with the KAPA Library Quantification kit. Every immunoSEQ 96-well plate was sequenced on a dedicated single-read 150-cycle Illumina NextSeq 550 flow cell. Per the authors' processing: Because the immunoSEQ output included only junctional sequences and no quality scores, the filtering could not be the same as the filtering used for full-length reads. Sequences were annotated with PyIR, a Python wrapper for IgBLAST v1.9, using IMGT germline references to assign V/J genes and CDR3. Any read was removed if the V/J assignment was weak (E-value above 1e-6), the CDR3 was missing, or the read contained stop codons, out-of-frame junctions, or ambiguous translated residues. V3J clonotypes were defined as sequences sharing an identical inferred V gene, J gene, and CDR3 amino acid sequence. The percentage overlap between two repertoires was calculated by dividing the number of shared unique clonotypes by the size of the smaller repertoire. Repertoire richness was assessed with RTK rarefaction, the Chao1 estimator, and Recon v2.1 estimates of unobserved clonotypes. OLGA was used to compute generation probabilities for all TCRbeta clonotypes that the gDNA method yielded from several donors. TCRdb took this table from immuneACCESS and kept in-frame rearrangements with V and J called. Such tables lack part of the clones; where checked against another copy, unresolved V genes explain under half of the gap, and the rest is unexplained. V, J and clone size were drawn from that table, and D and trimming were deduced from the DNA. This sample comprises about 800,000 clones, about 96% of them detected only once. The ten largest clonotypes hold over 0.2% of the sample.

The CDR3 covers 11 residues, taking in both the cysteine and the phenylalanine. Only CDR3 DNA remains: 33 bases, in frame from the first base. V is pared back by 5 bases and J by 5 bases, with 7 bases lying between the germline termini. The germline V gene (reference sequence) sets CDR1 to SEHNR and CDR2 to FQNEAQ. Material: naive CD8+ T cells sorted from blood. The sample's cell subset or site label, in plain terms: CD45RA+CCR7+. Rearrangement joined TRBV7-9 to TRBJ2-7; confidence is insufficient to name the D gene. The clonotype was recovered from a man aged 30 to 45 in good health. The DNA sequence is given as TGTGCCAGCAGCCCCTTTCACGAGCAGTACTTC. It translates to CASSPFHEQYF.